This T cell receptor beta chain was obtained from a study of blood T cell repertoires in COVID-19 (dated by TCRdb to 2020 to 2021). Background for the entire study: Samples covering the acute and convalescent phases of COVID-19 were provided by collaborators in the United States, Italy and Spain. The repertoires were made available in a free public database intended to serve as a resource for research on the immune response to SARS-CoV-2. The prospective study material was composed of cDNA or gDNA derived from T cells, B-cell-depleted T cells, or PBMCs. Sample metadata almost always included a de-identified subject ID, COVID-19 status, age in years and sex. The dataset comprised deeply sampled blood TCRbeta repertoires from subjects exposed to, actively infected with, or recovered from COVID-19. Where available, HLA class I and class II types were taken from metadata supplied by the sample provider and were not determined by assay-based typing. Samples came from the ongoing ImmuneRACE study (first 160 participants) plus 1,254 subjects from 6 global collaborators. Here is what the overall study found, with its caveats: How much clinical and demographic metadata was included differed by source and by participant, and the metadata was provided uncurated.

Remarks on this clone: Its binding antigen is unknown. Base qualities are not at hand, and no much larger clone is one base apart.

TCRbeta CDR3 regions were amplified from genomic DNA using the immunoSEQ Assay, a bias-controlled multiplex PCR. The published analysis was carried out like this. The number of nucleated cells in each sample was estimated from the amplification of reference gene primers within the assay. To quantify the absolute abundance of each unique TCRbeta CDR3 rearrangement, sequence reads were collapsed and filtered. For each sample, productive Simpson clonality was calculated by taking the square root of Simpson's diversity index across productive rearrangements. TCRdb took over this immuneACCESS table, retaining in-frame rearrangements with V and J assigned. Such tables are incomplete; in checked studies, under half of the missing clones stem from an unresolved V gene, and the remainder is unexplained. From that table come the V and J calls and clone size; the DNA was used to work out D and trimming. The sample has 150,000 to 200,000 clones on record, around 84% of them singletons. Of the sample, less than 6% falls within the top ten clones.

Participants in the prospective study were enrolled through a virtual design, were aged roughly 18 to 90 years, and lived in 24 United States geographic areas. In the prospective study, cohorts were assigned on the basis of participant-reported clinical history obtained from a screening survey and a study questionnaire. ImmuneRACE Cohort 3 recovered participants were defined by two consecutive negative NP/OP PCR tests, healthcare professional clearance, or symptom resolution. In the prospective study, whole blood, serum and a nasopharyngeal or oropharyngeal swab were collected from each participant by mobile phlebotomists. Prospective study participants could optionally give additional blood draws and questionnaires over an approximately two-month period. Prospective study blood samples were shipped either frozen or at room temperature before DNA extraction. The source material was PBMCs or T cells enriched from blood (not recorded which). The TCR sequence derives from a middle-aged man who had recovered from COVID-19.

DNA sequence: TGTGCCAGCAGTTACGGGTCTGCGGGAGGCTACACCTTC. Translated, this gives CASSYGSAGGYTF. The chain uses TRBV6-5 and TRBJ1-2, with the identity of the D gene unclear. V was cut back by 2 bases and J by 8 bases, leaving a gap of 12 bases between them. The CDR3 runs 13 residues from the cysteine to the phenylalanine. Only CDR3 DNA is held: 39 bases, read in frame from base 1. Sequences MNHEY (CDR1) and SVGAGI (CDR2) are obtained from the germline V gene.